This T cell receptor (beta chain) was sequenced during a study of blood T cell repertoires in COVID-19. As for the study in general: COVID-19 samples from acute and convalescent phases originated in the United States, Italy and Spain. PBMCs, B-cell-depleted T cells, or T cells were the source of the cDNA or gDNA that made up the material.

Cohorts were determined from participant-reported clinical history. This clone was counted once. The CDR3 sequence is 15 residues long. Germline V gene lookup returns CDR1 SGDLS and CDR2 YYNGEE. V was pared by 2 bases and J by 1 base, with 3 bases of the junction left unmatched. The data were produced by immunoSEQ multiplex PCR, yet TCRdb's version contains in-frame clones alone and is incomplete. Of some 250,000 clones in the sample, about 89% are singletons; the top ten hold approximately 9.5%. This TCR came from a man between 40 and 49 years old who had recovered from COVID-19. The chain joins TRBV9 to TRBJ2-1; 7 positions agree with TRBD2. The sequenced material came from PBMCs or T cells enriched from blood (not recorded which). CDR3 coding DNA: TGTGCCAGCAGCGTGGTCGGGGGGTCCTACAATGAGCAGTTCTTC. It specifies CASSVVGGSYNEQFF.